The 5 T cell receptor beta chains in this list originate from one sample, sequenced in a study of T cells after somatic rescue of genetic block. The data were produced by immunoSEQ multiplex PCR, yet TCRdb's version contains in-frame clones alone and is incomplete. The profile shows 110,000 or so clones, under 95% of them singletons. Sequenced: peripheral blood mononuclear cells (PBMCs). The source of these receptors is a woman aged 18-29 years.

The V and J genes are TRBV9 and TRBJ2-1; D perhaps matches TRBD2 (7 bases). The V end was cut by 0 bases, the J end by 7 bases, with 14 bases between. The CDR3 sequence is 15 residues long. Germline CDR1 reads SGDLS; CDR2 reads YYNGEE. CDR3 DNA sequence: TGTGCCAGCAGCGTAGTGGGGGGGCCTTTGAATGAGCAGTTCTTC. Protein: CASSVVGGPLNEQFF.

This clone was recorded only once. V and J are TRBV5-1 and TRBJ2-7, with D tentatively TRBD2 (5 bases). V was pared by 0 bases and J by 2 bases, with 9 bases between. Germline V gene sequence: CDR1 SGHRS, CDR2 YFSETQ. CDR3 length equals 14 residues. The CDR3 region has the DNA TGCGCCAGCAGCTTGGCTTTCGGGACCTACGAGCAGTACTTC. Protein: CASSLAFGTYEQYF.

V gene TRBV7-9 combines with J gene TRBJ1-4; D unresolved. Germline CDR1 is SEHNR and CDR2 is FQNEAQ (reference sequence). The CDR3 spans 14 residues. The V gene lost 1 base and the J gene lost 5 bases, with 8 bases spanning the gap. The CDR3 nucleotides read TGTGCCAGCAGCTTAGGTGCCGGAAATGAAAAACTGTTTTTT. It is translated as CASSLGAGNEKLFF.

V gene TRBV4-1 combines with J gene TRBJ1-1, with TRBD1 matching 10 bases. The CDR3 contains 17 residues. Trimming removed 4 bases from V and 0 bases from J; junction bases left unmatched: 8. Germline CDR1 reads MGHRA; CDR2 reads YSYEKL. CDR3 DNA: TGCGCCAGCAGCCTCCGGGACAGGGGTATCATGAACACTGAAGCTTTCTTT. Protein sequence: CASSLRDRGIMNTEAFF.

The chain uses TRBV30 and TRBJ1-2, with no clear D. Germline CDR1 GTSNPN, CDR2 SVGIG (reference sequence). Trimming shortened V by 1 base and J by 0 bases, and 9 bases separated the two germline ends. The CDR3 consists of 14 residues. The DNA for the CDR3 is TGTGCCTGGAGTGGAGCTATAGCTAACTATGGCTACACCTTC. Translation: CAWSGAIANYGYTF.